This T cell receptor (beta chain) was observed in a study of identical twins. Note on this clonotype: As yet, its antigen is unknown.

Study-wide results and limits: Excess sharing by twins proved weaker in beta out-of-frame sequences. For out-of-frame alpha sequences shared by twins, low generation probability was in excess. Fewer insertions were carried by abundant cord blood beta clonotypes, but none was seen in memory repertoires.

Germline CDR1 reads LGHNA; CDR2 reads YSLEER. The J segment lost 3 bases and the V segment lost 0 bases, leaving 5 bases of the junction unmatched. The CDR3 is made up of 16 amino acids. One entry per CDR3 protein results from TCRdb running MiXCR on the 5' RACE reads. The sample lists approximately 620,000 distinct CDR3 sequences, 8.5% to 9.5% occurring once. These records were also assigned to another study, of yellow fever vaccine responses in identical twins.

This TCR was sampled from a woman under 30 in good health. Specimen: PBMCs. V and J are TRBV4-3 and TRBJ2-7; 10 nucleotides line up with TRBD1. The CDR3 protein is CASSQDIGQGVYEQYF. Written as DNA, the CDR3 is TGCGCCAGCAGCCAAGATATTGGACAGGGGGTCTACGAGCAGTACTTC.